Below are 31 T cell receptor beta chains sequenced from a single sample in a study of blood T cell repertoires in COVID-19. The method was immunoSEQ multiplex PCR; TCRdb's version includes in-frame clones alone and lacks a portion of them. The profile covers some 130,000 clones, with approximately 78% appearing a single time and around 9.9% taken by the ten largest. Sample: peripheral blood. The source is a man aged 55 to 70 who had recovered from COVID-19.

The chain is built from TRBV19 and TRBJ1-3; D perhaps matches TRBD1 (5 bases). From germline, CDR1 is LNHDA and CDR2 SQIVND (reference sequence). V dropped 7 bases and J dropped 0 bases, with 16 bases sitting between them. The CDR3 is made up of 16 amino acids. The DNA of the CDR3 is TGTGCCAGTATCCGGGGGGACGTCGTCTCTGGAAACACCATATATTTT. It specifies CASIRGDVVSGNTIYF.

The V and J genes are TRBV5-1 and TRBJ1-4; TRBD1 agrees at 10 bases. CDR1 and CDR2 (germline): SGHRS, YFSETQ. The V gene end was trimmed by 3 bases and the J gene end by 8 bases; junction bases not matched to a gene: 4. The CDR3 covers 14 residues. This CDR3 is CASSSTGGEEKLFF. In DNA form, the CDR3 reads TGCGCCAGCAGCTCGACAGGGGGCGAGGAAAAACTGTTTTTT.

This chain connects TRBV18 to TRBJ2-1; TRBD2 matches at 10 bases. This CDR3 is built from 18 residues. CDR1 and CDR2 (germline): KGHSH, LQKENI. The V segment lost 2 bases and the J segment 9 bases; nucleotides outside the gene matches: 16. DNA of the CDR3: TGTGCCAGCTCACCATACCTTCCTAGCGGGAGCCTCTGGGCTGAGCAGTTCTTC. This sequence encodes CASSPYLPSGSLWAEQFF.

The J gene is TRBJ2-3, the V gene TRBV10-3; no reliable D call. Trimming removed 4 bases at V and 6 bases at J, with 11 bases between. Germline lookup yields CDR1 ENHRY and CDR2 SYGVKD. The CDR3 runs to 13 residues. The CDR3 bases are TGTGCCATCAGTGTCCCAGGCTGGGATACGCAGTATTTT. Translation: CAISVPGWDTQYF.

The chain combines TRBV30 with TRBJ1-2; 9 positions match TRBD1. Germline lookup yields CDR1 GTSNPN and CDR2 SVGIG (reference sequence). The CDR3 sequence is 13 residues long. Trimming at V came to 4 bases and at J to 8 bases, leaving 8 bases not matched to a gene. The DNA for the CDR3 is TGTGCCTGGAAGACAGGGGGGAAGGGAGGCTACACCTTC. The encoded protein is CAWKTGGKGGYTF.

The chain recombines TRBV6-6 with TRBJ2-7, with 7 nucleotides matching TRBD1. CDR1 is MNHNY, CDR2 SVGAGI, per germline (reference sequence). This CDR3 is 15 amino acids long. Trimming took 0 bases from V and 5 from J; bases not matched to a gene: 7. The CDR3, as DNA: TGTGCCAGCAGTTACTCGACAGGGCTATCGGACGAGCAGTACTTC. It specifies CASSYSTGLSDEQYF.

The rearrangement links TRBV15 to TRBJ1-1; D possibly corresponds to TRBD1 (5 bases). In germline, CDR1 is LNHNV, CDR2 YYDKDF (reference sequence). The length of the CDR3 is 14 residues. Trimming left V 0 bases short and J 8 bases short, with 13 bases between. Written as DNA, the CDR3 is TGTGCCACCAGCAGAGATCAAAAGGCAGGGGAAGCTTTCTTT. This encodes CATSRDQKAGEAFF.

V and J are TRBV6-5 and TRBJ2-7; D possibly corresponds to TRBD2 (5 bases). Germline CDR1 is MNHEY and CDR2 is SVGAGI. V lost 3 bases to trimming and J lost 3 bases, with 9 bases between them. The CDR3 has 13 amino acids. CDR3 DNA sequence: TGTGCCAGCAGTTATCGGGGAAGCTACGAGCAGTACTTC. Residues: CASSYRGSYEQYF.

J is TRBJ2-7 and V is TRBV28; 7 bases are shared with TRBD2. V trimming: 3 bases; J trimming: 0 bases; junction bases outside the gene matches: 5. CDR3 length: 15 amino acids. Germline V gene data show CDR1 as MDHEN and CDR2 as SYDVKM. The CDR3 reads CASSFGGSLSYEQYF. In DNA form, the CDR3 reads TGTGCCAGCAGTTTTGGCGGGAGTCTCTCCTACGAGCAGTACTTC.

This sequence joins TRBV10-3 and TRBJ2-5; TRBD1 agrees at 7 bases. The CDR3 runs to 17 residues. Germline CDR1 is ENHRY and CDR2 is SYGVKD. Trimming cost V 0 bases and J 2 bases; bases outside gene matches: 9. The CDR3 nucleotides read TGTGCCATCAGTGAGTCCTCGTACAGGGGAGCTCAAGAGACCCAGTACTTC. This gives the protein CAISESSYRGAQETQYF.

At least ten counts were recorded for this clone. The chain couples TRBV7-8 to TRBJ1-4; perhaps TRBD1 as D (6 bases). This CDR3 comprises 15 residues. V shed 5 bases and J shed 5 bases, with 15 bases lying between them. Germline V lookup: CDR1 SGHVS, CDR2 FQNEAQ. CDR3 residues: CASSSAGAVNEKLFF. Written as DNA, the CDR3 is TGTGCCAGCAGCAGCGCAGGGGCAGTGAATGAAAAACTGTTTTTT.

The V call is TRBV28, the J call TRBJ2-2; 8 bases agree with TRBD1. The CDR3 is 18 amino acids. V gave up 9 bases and J gave up 6 bases; unmatched junction bases: 21. CDR1 and CDR2 (germline): MDHEN, SYDVKM. CDR3 sequence (DNA): TGTGCCAGTCTGGGGGCAGGGGGCGACGATAGGAGCTCCGGGGAGCTGTTTTTT. As protein: CASLGAGGDDRSSGELFF.

The V and J genes are TRBV28 and TRBJ1-2; D ambiguous. Germline-derived CDR1 and CDR2 are MDHEN and SYDVKM. The CDR3 has 15 residues. V gave up 3 bases and J gave up 5 bases, with 16 bases separating them. In nucleotides, the CDR3 is TGTGCCAGCAGTTTTGAGGGCTCGGGGAGATATGGCTACACCTTC. Translation: CASSFEGSGRYGYTF.

The CDR3 DNA is TGTGCCAGCAGTGTGTCAGCCTACGAGCAGTACTTC. Amino acids: CASSVSAYEQYF. The V and J genes are TRBV2 and TRBJ2-7, with D hard to call. Trimming pared 4 bases from V and 2 bases from J, leaving 6 bases between. CDR3 length: 12 amino acids. CDR1 and CDR2 (germline): SNHLY, FYNNEI.

This clone was seen a handful of times. The gene calls are TRBV24-1 and TRBJ2-7, with 12 bases lining up with TRBD1. The junction had 6 bases not matched to a gene; V was cut back by 1 base and J by 6 bases. The CDR3 covers 16 residues. Per germline, CDR1 KGHDR and CDR2 SFDVKD. The CDR3 nucleotides are TGTGCCACCAGTGATTTCTTCCGGGACAGGGGGCTCGAGCAGTACTTC. Translating it yields CATSDFFRDRGLEQYF.

The genes are TRBV5-1 and TRBJ1-6; D is uncertain. The V and J ends lost 3 bases and 7 bases respectively, with 14 bases between them. There are 15 residues in the CDR3. Germline V CDR1 and CDR2: SGHRS, YFSETQ. CDR3: CASSSSTTVNSPLHF. The CDR3 DNA reads as TGCGCCAGCAGCTCTTCGACAACGGTGAATTCACCCCTCCACTTT.

As DNA, the CDR3 is TGTGCCAAAGTAGCGGGGGAGCAACAAGAGACCCAGTACTTC. Its protein is CAKVAGEQQETQYF. The genes are TRBV2 and TRBJ2-5; 9 bases are shared with TRBD2. V shed 10 bases and J 2 bases; nucleotides not matched to a gene: 8. The CDR3 totals 14 residues. Looked up from germline, CDR1 is SNHLY and CDR2 is FYNNEI.

This clone came up a few times. This sequence joins TRBV14 and TRBJ1-4; maybe TRBD1 (5 bases). V was trimmed by 2 bases and J by 11 bases, leaving 12 bases between them. The CDR3 covers 13 residues. CDR1 and CDR2 from the germline V gene are SGHDN and FVKESK. The CDR3 reads CASSQREEGKLFF. CDR3 bases: TGTGCCAGCAGCCAACGAGAGGAGGGGAAACTGTTTTTT. Looking up the rest from reference TRBV14 and TRBJ1-4 gives the full variable domain: EAGVTQFPSHSVIEKGQTVTLRCDPISGHDNLYWYRRVMGKEIKFLLHFVKESKQDESGMPNNRFLAERTGGTYSTLKVQPAELEDSGVYFCASSQREEGKLFFGSGTQLSVL.

The chain links TRBV7-2 to TRBJ2-2; 10 positions agree with TRBD1. The length of the CDR3 is 16 residues. Unmatched junction bases numbered 7, after V lost 5 bases and J lost 4 bases. Per the germline V gene, CDR1 is SGHTA and CDR2 is FQGNSA. The CDR3 here is CASSLDRDRGTGELFF. In nucleotides, the CDR3 is TGTGCCAGCAGCCTAGACCGGGACAGGGGCACCGGGGAGCTGTTTTTT.

The DNA for the CDR3 is TGCGCCAGCAGCTTGATAGGGGGCACCCGGAACACCGGGGAGCTGTTTTTT. It encodes CASSLIGGTRNTGELFF. The chain couples TRBV5-1 to TRBJ2-2; 7 nucleotides agree with TRBD1. Germline loops: CDR1 SGHRS, CDR2 YFSETQ. CDR3 length equals 17 residues. Unmatched junction bases numbered 7, after V lost 1 base and J lost 1 base.

DNA for the CDR3: TGTGCCAGCAGCGTAGGCCCAGGGTTGAACACTGAAGCTTTCTTT. This codes for CASSVGPGLNTEAFF. The rearrangement uses TRBV9 and TRBJ1-1; possibly TRBD1 for D (5 bases). The CDR3 sequence is 15 residues long. Germline V gene lookup returns CDR1 SGDLS and CDR2 YYNGEE. V dropped 0 bases and J dropped 0 bases, with 9 bases sitting between them. The full variable domain, rest sourced from reference TRBV9 and TRBJ1-1, is DSGVTQTPKHLITATGQRVTLRCSPRSGDLSVYWYQQSLDQGLQFLIQYYNGEERAKGNILERFSAQQFPDLHSELNLSSLELGDSALYFCASSVGPGLNTEAFFGQGTRLTVV.

This chain joins TRBV3-1 (or the pseudogene TRBV3-2) and TRBJ2-7; 14 bases match TRBD2. V lost 4 bases and J lost 6; bases outside the gene matches: 14. Germline lookup yields CDR1 LGHDT and CDR2 YNNKEL (reference sequence). The CDR3 totals 18 residues. The CDR3 here is CASSLGTSGGSLPPEQYF. The CDR3 bases are TGTGCCAGCAGCCTCGGGACTAGCGGGGGTTCACTCCCGCCCGAGCAGTACTTC.

The chain is built from TRBV7-9 and TRBJ2-3; the match to TRBD2 covers 10 bases. V lost 6 bases, J lost 2 bases, and 5 bases stayed unmatched. This CDR3 spans 15 amino acids. The germline V gene has CDR1 SEHNR and CDR2 FQNEAQ (reference sequence). CDR3 DNA: TGTGCCAGCAGTTCCGGACTAGCGGACACAGATACGCAGTATTTT. Amino acid sequence: CASSSGLADTDTQYF.

The J gene is TRBJ1-1, the V gene TRBV6-5, with 7 bases identical to TRBD1. Losses at the gene ends were 11 bases for V and 7 bases for J; bases not matched to a gene: 10. Germline CDR1 and CDR2: MNHEY and SVGAGI. The CDR3 loop spans 12 amino acids. Here the CDR3 DNA reads TGTGCCGCCAGGGGGACGACTGGTGAAGCTTTCTTT. It translates to CAARGTTGEAFF.

The chain employs TRBV6-2 or TRBV6-3 and TRBJ1-1; the match to TRBD1 covers 7 bases. CDR1 and CDR2 (germline): MNHEY, SVGEGT. Trimming took 5 bases from V and 7 from J; bases not matched to a gene: 7. CDR3 length equals 13 residues. The CDR3 loop reads CASSRSWTGEAFF. The CDR3 DNA reads as TGTGCCAGCAGTCGCTCGTGGACAGGTGAAGCTTTCTTT.

The chain has TRBV4-2 and TRBJ1-3; D unclear. The V gene's germline CDR1 is LGHNA and CDR2 YNFKEQ. This CDR3 comprises 13 residues. The V gene lost 4 bases and the J gene lost 1 base, with 5 bases spanning the gap. For the CDR3, the DNA is TGTGCCAGCAGCCCCCCTTCTGGAAACACCATATATTTT. It encodes CASSPPSGNTIYF.

The CDR3 spells CASSAPEGGTGTSPLHF. CDR3 in DNA: TGTGCCAGCAGTGCCCCAGAGGGCGGGACAGGGACTTCACCCCTCCACTTT. V usage is TRBV25-1 and J usage is TRBJ1-6; 9 bases are shared with TRBD1. The CDR3 length is 17 residues. Germline assignment: CDR1 MGHDK and CDR2 SYGVNS. With 4 bases clipped from V and 9 bases from J, the junction kept 13 bases outside the gene matches.

The chain links TRBV2 to TRBJ2-4, with a possible D match to TRBD2 (5 bases). Germline V gene sequence: CDR1 SNHLY, CDR2 FYNNEI. V lost 6 bases and J 3 bases, leaving 12 bases between the germline ends. The CDR3 runs to 14 residues. CDR3 loop: CASSPSYGKNIQYF. The DNA of the CDR3 is TGTGCCAGCAGCCCTAGCTATGGCAAAAACATTCAGTACTTC. Drawing the rest from reference TRBV2 and TRBJ2-4, the complete variable domain is EPEVTQTPSHQVTQMGQEVILRCVPISNHLYFYWYRQILGQKVEFLVSFYNNEISEKSEIFDDQFSVERPDGSNFTLKIRSTKLEDSAMYFCASSPSYGKNIQYFGAGTRLSVL.

The rearrangement uses TRBV6-2 or TRBV6-3 and TRBJ1-4; 9 bases align to TRBD1. The junction had 6 bases not matched to a gene; V was cut back by 6 bases and J by 7 bases. CDR1 is MNHEY and CDR2 is SVGEGT in the germline V gene. This CDR3 has 14 amino acids. Here the CDR3 reads CASSRTGDGEKLFF. The CDR3, as DNA: TGTGCCAGCAGCCGGACAGGGGATGGTGAAAAACTGTTTTTT.

The V gene is TRBV6-5, the J gene TRBJ2-1; 10 nucleotides match TRBD2. CDR3 length: 15 amino acids. Losses at the gene ends were 5 bases for V and 7 bases for J; bases not matched to a gene: 8. CDR1 and CDR2 from the germline V gene are MNHEY and SVGAGI. CDR3 sequence (DNA): TGTGCCAGCAGTCTAAGCGGGGGGGCCGGTAATGAGCAGTTCTTC. Protein sequence: CASSLSGGAGNEQFF.

The count of this clone is one. This chain uses TRBV12-2 with TRBJ2-1; the table gives TRBD2 as D, unverified against the DNA. TRBV12-2 is shown as a pseudogene. The CDR3 runs to 16 residues. CDR3 loop: CASRLTLAVEGHEQFF. CDR3 nucleotides: TGTGCAAGTCGCTTAACCCTAGCGGTCGAGGGCCATGAGCAGTTCTTC.